This T cell receptor beta chain was documented in a study of cytomegalovirus exposure and HLA in healthy donors. With 60 Vbeta and 13 Jbeta primers, the PCR was carried out. TCRdb's copy holds only in-frame clones and misses some; the assay was immunoSEQ multiplex PCR. The data show about 100,000 clones, about four fifths seen once. Details on this clone: The antigen is undetermined.

Germline trimming cut 2 bases from V and 4 bases from J; bases unmatched to any gene: 4. This CDR3 is 15 amino acids long. Germline CDR1 MNHEY, CDR2 SVGAGI. Overall study findings and caveats: Some public TCRs appeared in many individuals, while most sequences were rare.

Sample: PBMCs. The origin of this receptor is a young man in good health and CMV-seronegative. V is TRBV6-5 and J is TRBJ2-2; 7 bases map to TRBD1. The CDR3 DNA follows: TGTGCCAGCAGTTACCGGACAGGTGGCACCGGGGAGCTGTTTTTT. Translating it yields CASSYRTGGTGELFF.